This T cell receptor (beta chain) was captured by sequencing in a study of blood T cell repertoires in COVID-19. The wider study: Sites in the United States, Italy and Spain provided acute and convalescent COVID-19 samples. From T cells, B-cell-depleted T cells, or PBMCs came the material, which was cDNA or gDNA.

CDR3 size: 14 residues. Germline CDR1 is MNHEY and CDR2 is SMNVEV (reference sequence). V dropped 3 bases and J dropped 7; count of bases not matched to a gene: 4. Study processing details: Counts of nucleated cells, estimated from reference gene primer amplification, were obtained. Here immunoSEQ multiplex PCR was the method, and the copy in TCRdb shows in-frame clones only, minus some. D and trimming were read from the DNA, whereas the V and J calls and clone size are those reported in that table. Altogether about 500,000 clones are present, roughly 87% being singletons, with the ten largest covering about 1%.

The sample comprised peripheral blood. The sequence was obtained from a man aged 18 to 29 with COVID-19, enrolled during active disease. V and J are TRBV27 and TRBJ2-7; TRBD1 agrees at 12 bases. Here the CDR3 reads CASSFGTGGEEQYF. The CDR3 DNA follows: TGTGCCAGCAGTTTTGGGACAGGGGGCGAAGAGCAGTACTTC.